Included here is one T cell receptor beta chain sequence, with context. Its matching antigen is unknown. The data derive from a study of CD8+ T cells in alopecia areata. Study-level points and caveats: Across lesional scalp, and particularly alopecia totalis/universalis, clonality surpassed that of normal scalp.

The study team obtained lesional scalp punch biopsies and peripheral blood from alopecia areata patients. The authors sorted CD4+ and CD8+ T cells from PBMCs. Reverse transcription of extracted RNA yielded cDNA, which provided the sequencing template. TCRdb's copy holds only in-frame clones and misses some; the assay was immunoSEQ multiplex PCR. This sample has about 180,000 clones, with 50% to 70% found just once. Germline V gene lookup returns CDR1 ENHRY and CDR2 SYGVKD. Deletions cut 3 bases from V and 2 bases from J, with 17 bases between. This CDR3 is built from 16 residues. The chain recombines TRBV10-3 with TRBJ2-7; D tentatively fits TRBD1 or TRBD2 (5 bases each). The clonotype was recovered from a human donor with alopecia areata. Sequences were derived from CD4+ T cells sorted from blood, sampled at week 0. CDR3 DNA: TGTGCCATCAGTGAACTCGGGGCACAGGTCCCCTACGAGCAGTACTTC. This encodes CAISELGAQVPYEQYF.